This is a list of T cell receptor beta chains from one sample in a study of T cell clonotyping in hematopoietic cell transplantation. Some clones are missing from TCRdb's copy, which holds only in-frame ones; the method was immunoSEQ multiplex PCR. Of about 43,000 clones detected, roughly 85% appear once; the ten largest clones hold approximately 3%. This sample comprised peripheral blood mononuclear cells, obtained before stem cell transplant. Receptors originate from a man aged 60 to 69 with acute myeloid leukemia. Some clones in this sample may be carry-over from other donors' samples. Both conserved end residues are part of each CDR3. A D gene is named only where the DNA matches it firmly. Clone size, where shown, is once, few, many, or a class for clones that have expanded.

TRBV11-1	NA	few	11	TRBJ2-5	CASSHGETQYF	TGTGCCAGCAGCCACGGGGAGACCCAGTACTTC
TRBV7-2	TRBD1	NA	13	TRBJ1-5	CASSFTGDQPQHF	TGTGCCAGCAGCTTTACAGGGGATCAGCCCCAGCATTTT
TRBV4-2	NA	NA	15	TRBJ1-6	CASSQVGGDNSPLHF	TGTGCCAGCAGCCAAGTGGGGGGTGATAATTCACCCCTCCACTTT
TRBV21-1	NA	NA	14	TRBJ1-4	CASLSGGPNEKLFF	TGTGCCAGCCTTTCGGGGGGCCCTAATGAAAAACTGTTTTTT
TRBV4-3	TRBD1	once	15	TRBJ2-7	CASSLGPGQGYEQYF	TGCGCCAGCAGCCTTGGTCCGGGACAGGGCTACGAGCAGTACTTC
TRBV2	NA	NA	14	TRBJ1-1	CASRSDSGGTEAFF	TGTGCCAGCAGATCTGACAGCGGCGGGACTGAAGCTTTCTTT
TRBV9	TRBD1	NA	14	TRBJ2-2	CASSGQGNTGELFF	TGTGCCAGCAGCGGACAGGGGAACACCGGGGAGCTGTTTTTT
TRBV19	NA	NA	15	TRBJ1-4	CASSQSEGWIEKLFF	TGTGCCAGTAGTCAATCGGAGGGTTGGATTGAAAAACTGTTTTTT
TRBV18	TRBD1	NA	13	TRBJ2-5	CASSSGGGETQYF	TGTGCCAGCTCTTCAGGGGGCGGGGAGACCCAGTACTTC
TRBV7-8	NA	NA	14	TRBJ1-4	CASSQTETNEKLFF	TGTGCCAGCAGCCAGACGGAGACTAATGAAAAACTGTTTTTT
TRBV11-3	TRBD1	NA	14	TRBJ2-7	CASSLDRVSYEQYF	TGTGCCAGCAGCTTGGACAGGGTCTCCTACGAGCAGTACTTC
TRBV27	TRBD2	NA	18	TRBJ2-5	CASKGGWGLAGAQETQYF	TGTGCCAGCAAGGGGGGGTGGGGGCTAGCGGGGGCCCAAGAGACCCAGTACTTC
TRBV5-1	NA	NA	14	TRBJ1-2	CASSSGEVSYGYTF	TGCGCCAGCAGCTCAGGAGAAGTTAGCTATGGCTACACCTTC
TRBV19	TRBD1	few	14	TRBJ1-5	CASSLQGATQPQHF	TGTGCCAGTAGCTTACAGGGGGCTACTCAGCCCCAGCATTTT
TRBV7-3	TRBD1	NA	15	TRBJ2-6	CASRGQISGANVLTF	TGTGCCAGCAGGGGACAGATCTCTGGGGCCAACGTCCTGACTTTC
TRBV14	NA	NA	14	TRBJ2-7	CASSQLSVSYEQYF	TGTGCCAGCAGCCAATTGTCGGTCTCCTACGAGCAGTACTTC
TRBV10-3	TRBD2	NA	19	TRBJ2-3	CAISEPRGTSGLSTDTQYF	TGTGCCATCAGTGAGCCGAGGGGGACTAGCGGTCTCTCCACAGATACGCAGTATTTT
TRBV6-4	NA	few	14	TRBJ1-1	CASSERVWNTEAFF	TGTGCCAGCAGTGAGAGGGTATGGAACACTGAAGCTTTCTTT
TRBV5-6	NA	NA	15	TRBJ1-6	CASSPDRLYNSPLHF	TGTGCCAGCAGCCCCGACAGATTATATAATTCACCCCTCCACTTT
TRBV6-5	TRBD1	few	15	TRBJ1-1	CASRWTGGQGTEAFF	TGTGCCAGCAGGTGGACAGGGGGCCAGGGCACTGAAGCTTTCTTT
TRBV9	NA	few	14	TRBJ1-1	CASSVAGANTEAFF	TGTGCCAGCAGCGTAGCCGGGGCGAACACTGAAGCTTTCTTT
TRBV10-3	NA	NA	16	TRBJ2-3	CAISRDSGRGTDTQYF	TGTGCCATCAGCCGAGATTCGGGGAGAGGCACAGATACGCAGTATTTT
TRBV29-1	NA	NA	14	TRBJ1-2	CSVDGQGPGYGYTF	TGCAGCGTTGATGGGCAGGGGCCCGGCTATGGCTACACCTTC
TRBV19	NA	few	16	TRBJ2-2	CASRRAFGGNTGELFF	TGTGCCAGCAGGAGAGCCTTTGGGGGGAACACCGGGGAGCTGTTTTTT
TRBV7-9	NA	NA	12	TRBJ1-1	CASSFGQQGAFF	TGTGCCAGCAGCTTCGGTCAGCAGGGGGCTTTCTTT
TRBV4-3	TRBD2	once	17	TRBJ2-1	CASSHARTSGSYNEQFF	TGCGCCAGCAGCCATGCGAGAACTAGCGGCTCCTACAATGAGCAGTTCTTC
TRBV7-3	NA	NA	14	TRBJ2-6	CASSRSSGANVLTF	TGTGCCTCGTCCAGGAGCTCTGGGGCCAACGTCCTGACTTTC
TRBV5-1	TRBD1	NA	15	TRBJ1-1	CASSFATGATEEAFF	TGCGCCAGCAGCTTCGCAACAGGGGCTACTGAGGAAGCTTTCTTT
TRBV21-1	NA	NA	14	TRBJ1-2	CASSSRGAGYGYTF	TGTGCCAGCAGCTCCCGGGGGGCGGGCTATGGCTACACCTTC
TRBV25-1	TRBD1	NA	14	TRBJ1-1	CASRQTGLNTEAFF	TGTGCCAGCAGACAGACAGGGTTGAACACTGAAGCTTTCTTT
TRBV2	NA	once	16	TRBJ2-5	CASNAVGRVRQETQYF	TGTGCCAGCAACGCGGTGGGCAGGGTCAGGCAAGAGACCCAGTACTTC
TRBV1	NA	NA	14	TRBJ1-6	CTSSPRGWDSPLHF	TGCACCAGCAGCCCCCGCGGGTGGGATTCACCCCTCCACTTT
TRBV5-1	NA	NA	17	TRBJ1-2	CASSYGGGQKANYGYTF	TGCGCCAGCAGCTACGGGGGCGGGCAAAAAGCTAACTATGGCTACACCTTC
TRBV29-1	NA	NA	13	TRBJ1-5	CSVAGEGNQPQHF	TGCAGCGTTGCGGGTGAGGGCAATCAGCCCCAGCATTTT
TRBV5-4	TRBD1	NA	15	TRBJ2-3	CASSLKQGGTDTQYF	TGTGCCAGCAGCTTGAAACAGGGGGGCACAGATACGCAGTATTTT
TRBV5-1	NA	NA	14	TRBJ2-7	CASSTSPGSYEQYF	TGCGCCAGCAGCACCTCGCCGGGCTCCTACGAGCAGTACTTC
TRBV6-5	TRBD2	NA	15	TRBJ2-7	CASSQKSGGLGEQYF	TGTGCCAGCAGCCAAAAGAGCGGGGGTTTGGGCGAGCAGTACTTC
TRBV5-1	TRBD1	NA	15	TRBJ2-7	CASSWGQGGYYEQYF	TGCGCCAGCAGCTGGGGACAGGGAGGGTATTACGAGCAGTACTTC
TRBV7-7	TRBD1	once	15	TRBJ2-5	CASSSGTGAGETQYF	TGTGCTAGCAGCTCCGGGACAGGGGCGGGGGAGACCCAGTACTTC
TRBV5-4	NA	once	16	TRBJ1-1	CASSLGYRALGTEAFF	TGTGCCAGCAGCTTGGGTTACAGGGCGCTAGGTACTGAAGCTTTCTTT
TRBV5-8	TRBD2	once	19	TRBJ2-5	CASSAGLAGGTWYQETQYF	TGTGCCAGCAGCGCGGGACTAGCGGGGGGCACTTGGTACCAAGAGACCCAGTACTTC